This is a list of T cell receptor beta chains from one sample in a study of shared clonotypes between healthy human individuals. Here immunoSEQ multiplex PCR was the method, and the copy in TCRdb shows in-frame clones only, minus some. The sample shows around 1.1 million clones, approximately 80% of them seen only once. Specimen: memory CD4+ T cells from PBMCs. These receptors all come from a man younger than 30 in good health. Some clones in this sample may be carry-over from other donors' samples. Both conserved end residues are part of each CDR3. The order of the fields is V gene, J gene, CDR3 length, clone size, CDR3 protein. The size field is filled for only some rows; it gives once, few, many or a size class.

V gene: TRBV7-2; J gene: TRBJ2-1; CDR3 length: 14; clone size: .; CDR3 protein: CASSSHRGGNEQFF
V gene: TRBV7-2; J gene: TRBJ2-1; CDR3 length: 18; clone size: .; CDR3 protein: CASSLVYAGGSIYNEQFF
V gene: TRBV11-2; J gene: TRBJ2-4; CDR3 length: 14; clone size: .; CDR3 protein: CASSPSLAKNIQYF
V gene: TRBV6-6; J gene: TRBJ2-7; CDR3 length: 15; clone size: .; CDR3 protein: CASTQRGTGLNEQYF
V gene: TRBV19; J gene: TRBJ2-7; CDR3 length: 14; clone size: .; CDR3 protein: CASSIVGASYEQYF
V gene: TRBV19; J gene: TRBJ2-7; CDR3 length: 15; clone size: .; CDR3 protein: CASSPIDRGDYEQYF
V gene: TRBV7-9; J gene: TRBJ2-7; CDR3 length: 17; clone size: .; CDR3 protein: CASSLEPGLAGVYEQYF
V gene: TRBV30; J gene: TRBJ1-2; CDR3 length: 15; clone size: many; CDR3 protein: CACLWGSGEVHGYTF
V gene: TRBV4-1; J gene: TRBJ2-7; CDR3 length: 13; clone size: .; CDR3 protein: CASSLILAFEQYF
V gene: TRBV7-2; J gene: TRBJ1-3; CDR3 length: 16; clone size: .; CDR3 protein: CASSLGGGGSRNTIYF
V gene: TRBV15; J gene: TRBJ2-2; CDR3 length: 16; clone size: .; CDR3 protein: CATSKGQGETSGELFF
V gene: TRBV7-9; J gene: TRBJ1-4; CDR3 length: 14; clone size: .; CDR3 protein: CASSLGGQGEKLFF
V gene: TRBV7-2; J gene: TRBJ2-7; CDR3 length: 15; clone size: .; CDR3 protein: CASSFIQGAQNEQYF
V gene: TRBV28; J gene: TRBJ1-5; CDR3 length: 17; clone size: .; CDR3 protein: CASSPRVDRTSNQPQHF
V gene: TRBV2; J gene: TRBJ2-1; CDR3 length: 14; clone size: .; CDR3 protein: CASGQGRVYNEQFF
V gene: TRBV27; J gene: TRBJ1-4; CDR3 length: 14; clone size: .; CDR3 protein: CASSSGQGIRKLFF
V gene: TRBV7-3; J gene: TRBJ2-7; CDR3 length: 15; clone size: .; CDR3 protein: CASSQTGQGIYEQYF
V gene: TRBV5-1; J gene: TRBJ2-7; CDR3 length: 15; clone size: .; CDR3 protein: CASSLAGTRQYEQYF
V gene: TRBV2; J gene: TRBJ1-5; CDR3 length: 14; clone size: .; CDR3 protein: CASSVKQGGQPQHF
V gene: TRBV19; J gene: TRBJ2-5; CDR3 length: 15; clone size: .; CDR3 protein: CASSTTRQGGETQYF
V gene: TRBV7-9; J gene: TRBJ2-3; CDR3 length: 14; clone size: few; CDR3 protein: CASSERERADTQYF
V gene: TRBV4-2; J gene: TRBJ2-5; CDR3 length: 16; clone size: .; CDR3 protein: CASSQEAERDQETQYF
V gene: TRBV19; J gene: TRBJ2-1; CDR3 length: 15; clone size: .; CDR3 protein: CASSTGTSSYNEQFF
V gene: TRBV9; J gene: TRBJ2-2; CDR3 length: 16; clone size: .; CDR3 protein: CASSVAGGREKRELFF
V gene: TRBV9; J gene: TRBJ1-3; CDR3 length: 12; clone size: .; CDR3 protein: CASSVSGNTIYF
V gene: TRBV28; J gene: TRBJ2-5; CDR3 length: 15; clone size: few; CDR3 protein: CASSDNDPYPRTQYF
V gene: TRBV28; J gene: TRBJ1-3; CDR3 length: 14; clone size: .; CDR3 protein: CASSRRTIGNTIYF
V gene: TRBV28; J gene: .; CDR3 length: 15; clone size: few; CDR3 protein: CASRQQGARTGELFF
V gene: TRBV9; J gene: TRBJ2-1; CDR3 length: 14; clone size: .; CDR3 protein: CASSVAGHSDEQFF
V gene: TRBV4-2; J gene: TRBJ2-5; CDR3 length: 14; clone size: .; CDR3 protein: CASSPGRGGETQYF
V gene: TRBV13; J gene: TRBJ1-1; CDR3 length: 16; clone size: .; CDR3 protein: CASSFRQGYGRAEAFF
V gene: TRBV5-1; J gene: TRBJ1-1; CDR3 length: 13; clone size: .; CDR3 protein: CASSLQSGTEAFF
V gene: TRBV5-1; J gene: TRBJ1-3; CDR3 length: 16; clone size: .; CDR3 protein: CASSLVGQGIGNTIYF
V gene: TRBV5-1; J gene: TRBJ2-7; CDR3 length: 15; clone size: .; CDR3 protein: CASSLVRQDAYEQYF
V gene: TRBV5-1; J gene: TRBJ2-3; CDR3 length: 16; clone size: .; CDR3 protein: CASSLLPSVSTDTQYF
V gene: TRBV12-5; J gene: TRBJ2-7; CDR3 length: 13; clone size: .; CDR3 protein: CASGLEAGQEQYF
V gene: TRBV5-1; J gene: TRBJ1-5; CDR3 length: 15; clone size: .; CDR3 protein: CASSATGVGNQPQHF
V gene: TRBV2; J gene: TRBJ1-4; CDR3 length: 14; clone size: .; CDR3 protein: CASSGDRNNEKLFF
V gene: TRBV6-1; J gene: TRBJ1-5; CDR3 length: 16; clone size: .; CDR3 protein: CASSELQVHSNQPQHF
V gene: TRBV28; J gene: TRBJ2-7; CDR3 length: 12; clone size: .; CDR3 protein: CASSRRDYEQYF
V gene: TRBV21-1; J gene: TRBJ2-7; CDR3 length: 18; clone size: .; CDR3 protein: CAREAREREGLCSYEQYF
V gene: TRBV18; J gene: TRBJ1-1; CDR3 length: 16; clone size: .; CDR3 protein: CASSPQLARTNTEAFF
V gene: TRBV6-1; J gene: TRBJ1-5; CDR3 length: 12; clone size: .; CDR3 protein: CASWDGNQPQHF
V gene: TRBV7-6; J gene: TRBJ2-6; CDR3 length: 16; clone size: .; CDR3 protein: CASGQGAQSGANVLTF